This T cell receptor (beta chain) is from a study of blood T cells in healthy people across ages. With 6 bases removed from V and 4 bases from J, the gap between germline ends came to 15 bases. CDR3 length: 15 residues. Combining a sample-barcoded 5' primer with a J-beta primer mix, a second PCR ran for about 6 to 12 cycles. Using its own MiXCR run on the 5' RACE reads, TCRdb lists one record per CDR3 protein. Among hundreds of thousands of distinct CDR3 sequences listed, about 30% were seen once. Ten or more counts support this clonotype. The sample was blood. The chain carries TRBV12-3 or TRBV12-4 and TRBJ2-2; tentative D call: TRBD2 (7 bases). This sequence originates from an elderly woman in good health. The CDR3 sequence is CASSPRGGGTGELFF. DNA of the CDR3: TGTGCCAGCAGCCCCAGGGGCGGGGGCACCGGGGAGCTGTTTTTT.